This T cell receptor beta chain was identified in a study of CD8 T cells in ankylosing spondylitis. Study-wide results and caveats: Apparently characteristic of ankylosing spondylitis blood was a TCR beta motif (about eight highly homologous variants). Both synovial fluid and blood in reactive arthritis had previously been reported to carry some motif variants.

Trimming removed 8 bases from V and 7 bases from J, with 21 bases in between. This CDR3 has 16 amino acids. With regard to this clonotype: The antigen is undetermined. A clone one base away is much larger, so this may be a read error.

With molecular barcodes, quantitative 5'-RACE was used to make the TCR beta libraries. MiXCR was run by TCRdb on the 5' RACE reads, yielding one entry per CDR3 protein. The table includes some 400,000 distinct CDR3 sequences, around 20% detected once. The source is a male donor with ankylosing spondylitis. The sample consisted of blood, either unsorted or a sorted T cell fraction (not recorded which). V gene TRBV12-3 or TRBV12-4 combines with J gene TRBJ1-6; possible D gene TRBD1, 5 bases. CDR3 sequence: CASGPSEGAGNSPLHF. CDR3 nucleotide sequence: TGTGCCAGCGGTCCGAGTGAAGGGGCAGGGAATTCACCCCTCCACTTT.